This T cell receptor (beta chain) was captured by sequencing in a study of T cell responses to AZD1222 COVID-19 vaccine (dated by TCRdb to about 2021). With regard to the full study: A total of 233 trial participants underwent TCR sequencing, of whom around 200 received two doses of AZD1222 and some 26 received two doses of the MenACWY control vaccine. Trial participants were enrolled into age subgroups of 18-55, 56-69 and 70-plus years, which contained about 150, 28 and 57 TCR-sequenced participants, respectively. What the study reported, not specific to this receptor: Participants were mostly white British and included more females than males, and it was suggested by the authors that clonal diversity may have been underestimated. Epitopes outside the regions mutated in the B.1.351 and B.1.1.7 variants were reportedly recognized by nearly half of the unique spike-specific TCRs. Conclusions about previously exposed vaccinees were limited because only 6 or 7 AZD1222 recipients were SARS-CoV-2 seropositive at baseline. CD4 TCRs associated with the vaccine covered the entire spike protein, and the dominant responses were in regions 160-218 and 743-854. The 56-69-year group was small, and its depth increase did not reach significance, likely because of low power. A significant rise in spike-specific TCR breadth and depth was observed after two AZD1222 doses relative to day 0 and relative to MenACWY recipients. Because no day 14 peak-response samples were available, the repertoires could be characterized only after the peak T cell response.

From the germline V gene, CDR1 is MNHEY and CDR2 is SVGEGT. Counted from cysteine to phenylalanine, this CDR3 has 17 amino acids. The retained sequence is limited to the CDR3, 51 bases, with the frame set at the first base. Deletion took 2 bases off V and 5 bases off J, with a span of 18 bases between the germline ends. Turning to this clone: This clone's antigen is unknown. Base qualities are not at hand, and no much larger clone is one base apart.

What the time point label conveys for this sample: about 28 days (+/-7) after the second vaccine dose. Because spike-specific TCR depth and breadth did not differ between the two schedules, AZD1222 recipients who got a second dose at roughly 4 weeks were pooled with those who got a second dose at roughly 12 weeks. Samples from vaccinated people were obtained from the UK trials COV001 and COV002, which included a single-blind randomized controlled phase 2/3 trial of AZD1222 (ChAdOx1 nCoV-19) in healthy adults. For TCRbeta chain sequencing, PBMC samples were collected from trial participants at day 0 and at day 28 after the second dose. The CDR3 regions of human TCRbeta chains were analyzed by immunosequencing. The original pipeline was this. Repertoire TCRs were matched against a reference library of SARS-CoV-2-specific TCRs generated with the MIRA antigen-specificity platform. Breadth was defined as the fraction of unique TCRs that were SARS-CoV-2-associated, and depth was defined as the fraction of total T cells that were SARS-CoV-2-associated. Using the MIRA data, each spike-specific TCR was mapped to the spike region that the TCR reacts to and placed in a CD4 or CD8 class. Log10-transformed breadth and depth values were compared by one-way ANOVA with Sidak's multiple comparisons tests. What TCRdb holds here is the immuneACCESS table cut down to in-frame rearrangements. Part of the clones is not present; checked against another copy, under half of the missing clones reflect an unresolved V gene, and the others are unexplained. The V and J calls and the clone size are those of that table, but D and trimming were determined from the DNA. This sample holds 140,000 or so clones; roughly 90% were observed only once. Of the sample, around 1.7% falls within the top ten clones.

The sequences come from peripheral blood, collected 28 days after the second AZD1222 dose. The chain joins TRBV6-2 or TRBV6-3 to TRBJ2-2; there is no confident call for the D gene. This clonotype was sampled from an adult who received the AZD1222 COVID-19 vaccine. The DNA sequence reads TGTGCCAGCAGTTACGGGCCAGGTCTACTGAGTACCGGGGAGCTGTTTTTT. This yields the protein CASSYGPGLLSTGELFF.